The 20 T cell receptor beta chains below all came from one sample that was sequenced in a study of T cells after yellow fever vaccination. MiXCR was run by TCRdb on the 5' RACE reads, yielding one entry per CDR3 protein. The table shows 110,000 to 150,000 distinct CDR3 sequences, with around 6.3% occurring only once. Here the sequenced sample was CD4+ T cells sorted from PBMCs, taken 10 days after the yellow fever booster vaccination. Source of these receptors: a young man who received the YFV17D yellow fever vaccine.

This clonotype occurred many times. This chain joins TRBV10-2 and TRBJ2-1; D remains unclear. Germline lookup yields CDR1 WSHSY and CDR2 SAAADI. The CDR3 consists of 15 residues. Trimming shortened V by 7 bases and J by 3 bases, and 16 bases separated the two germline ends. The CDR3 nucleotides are TGCGCCAGCAAATTGAAGGGCGCCTACTACAATGAGCAGTTCTTC. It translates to CASKLKGAYYNEQFF.

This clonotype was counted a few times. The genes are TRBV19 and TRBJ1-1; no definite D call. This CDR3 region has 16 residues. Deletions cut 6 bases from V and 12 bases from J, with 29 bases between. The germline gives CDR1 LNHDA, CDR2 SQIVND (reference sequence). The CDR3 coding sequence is TGTGCCAGTAGAATTGGAGACCGGGCAGCGGCCCAATTAACTTTCTTT. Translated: CASRIGDRAAAQLTFF.

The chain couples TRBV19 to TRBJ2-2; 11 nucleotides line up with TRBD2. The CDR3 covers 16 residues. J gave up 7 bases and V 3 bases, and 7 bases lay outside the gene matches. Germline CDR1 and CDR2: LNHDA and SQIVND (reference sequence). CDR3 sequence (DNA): TGTGCCAGTAGTATGGGGGCACTAGCGGGAGTCGGGGAGCTGTTTTTT. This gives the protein CASSMGALAGVGELFF.

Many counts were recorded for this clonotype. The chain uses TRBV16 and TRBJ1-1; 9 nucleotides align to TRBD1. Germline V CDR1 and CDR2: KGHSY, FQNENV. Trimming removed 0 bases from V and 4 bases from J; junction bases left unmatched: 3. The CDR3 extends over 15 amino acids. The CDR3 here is CASSQSRQGVTEAFF. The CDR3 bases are TGTGCCAGCAGCCAATCCCGACAGGGGGTCACTGAAGCTTTCTTT.

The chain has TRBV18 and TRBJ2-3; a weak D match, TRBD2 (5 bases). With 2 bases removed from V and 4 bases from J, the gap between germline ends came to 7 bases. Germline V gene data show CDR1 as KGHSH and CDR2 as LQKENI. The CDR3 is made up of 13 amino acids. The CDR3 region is CASSPKRADTQYF. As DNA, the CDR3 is TGTGCCAGCTCACCAAAGAGGGCAGATACGCAGTATTTT.

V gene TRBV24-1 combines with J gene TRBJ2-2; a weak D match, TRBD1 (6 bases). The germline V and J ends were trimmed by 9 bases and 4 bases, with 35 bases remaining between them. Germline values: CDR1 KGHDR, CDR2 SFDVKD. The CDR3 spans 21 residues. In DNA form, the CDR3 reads TGTGCCACCTTTGATTTGACGCTCTCCCTCGTCCCAGGGGCCGTCACCGGGGAGCTGTTTTTT. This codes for CATFDLTLSLVPGAVTGELFF.

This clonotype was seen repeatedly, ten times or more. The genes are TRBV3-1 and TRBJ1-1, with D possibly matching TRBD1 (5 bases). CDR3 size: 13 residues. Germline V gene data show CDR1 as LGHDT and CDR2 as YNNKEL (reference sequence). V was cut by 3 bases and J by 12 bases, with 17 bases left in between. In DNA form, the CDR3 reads TGTGCCAGCAGCCACCCCGACAGAAGTGGGACTTTCTTT. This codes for CASSHPDRSGTFF.

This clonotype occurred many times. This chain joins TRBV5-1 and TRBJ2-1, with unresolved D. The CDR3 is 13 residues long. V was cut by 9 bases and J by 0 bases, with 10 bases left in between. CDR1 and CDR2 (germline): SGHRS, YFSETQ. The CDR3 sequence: CATNEGSYNEQFF. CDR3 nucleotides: TGCGCCACCAACGAAGGCTCCTACAATGAGCAGTTCTTC.

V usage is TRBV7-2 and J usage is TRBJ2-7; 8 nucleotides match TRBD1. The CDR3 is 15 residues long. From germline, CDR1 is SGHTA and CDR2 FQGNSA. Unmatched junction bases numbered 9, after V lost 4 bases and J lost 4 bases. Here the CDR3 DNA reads TGTGCCAGCAGCTCCCCCCCGACAGGGGTTTACGAGCAGTACTTC. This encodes CASSSPPTGVYEQYF.

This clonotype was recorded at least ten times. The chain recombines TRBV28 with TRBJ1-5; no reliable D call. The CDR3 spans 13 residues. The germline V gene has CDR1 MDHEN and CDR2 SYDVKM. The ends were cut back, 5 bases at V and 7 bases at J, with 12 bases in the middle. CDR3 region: CASSLTRRQPQHF. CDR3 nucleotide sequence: TGTGCCAGCAGTCTCACGAGGCGGCAGCCCCAGCATTTT.

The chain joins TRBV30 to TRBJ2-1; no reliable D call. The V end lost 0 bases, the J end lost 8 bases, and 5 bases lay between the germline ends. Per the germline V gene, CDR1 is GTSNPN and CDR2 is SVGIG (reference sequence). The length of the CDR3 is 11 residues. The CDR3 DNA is TGTGCCTGGAGTGTTAAGTATGAGCAGTTCTTC. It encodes CAWSVKYEQFF.

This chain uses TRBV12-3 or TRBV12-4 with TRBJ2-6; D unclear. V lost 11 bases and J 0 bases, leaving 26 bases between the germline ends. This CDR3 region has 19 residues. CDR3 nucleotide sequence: TGTGCCTTCAGTTTGAAAGTGACCCTTTTGGGCTCTGGGGCCAACGTCCTGACTTTC. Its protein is CAFSLKVTLLGSGANVLTF.

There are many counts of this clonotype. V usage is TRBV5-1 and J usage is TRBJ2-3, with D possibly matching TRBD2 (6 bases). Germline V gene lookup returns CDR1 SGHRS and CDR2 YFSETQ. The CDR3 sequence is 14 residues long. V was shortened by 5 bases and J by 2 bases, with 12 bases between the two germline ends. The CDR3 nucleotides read TGCGCCAGCAGGGTTAGCGGAGACACAGATACGCAGTATTTT. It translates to CASRVSGDTDTQYF.

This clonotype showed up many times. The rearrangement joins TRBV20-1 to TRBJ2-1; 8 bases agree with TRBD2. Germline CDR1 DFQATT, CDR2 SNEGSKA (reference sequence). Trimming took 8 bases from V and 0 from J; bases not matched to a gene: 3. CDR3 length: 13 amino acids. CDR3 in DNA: TGCAGTACCGGGAGGGCCTCCTACAATGAGCAGTTCTTC. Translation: CSTGRASYNEQFF.

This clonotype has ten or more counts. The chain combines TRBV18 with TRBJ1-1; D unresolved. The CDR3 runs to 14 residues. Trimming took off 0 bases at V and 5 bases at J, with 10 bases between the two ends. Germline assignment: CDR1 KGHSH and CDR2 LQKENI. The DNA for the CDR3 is TGTGCCAGCTCACCACCAATGGGGAGGACTGAAGCTTTCTTT. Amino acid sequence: CASSPPMGRTEAFF. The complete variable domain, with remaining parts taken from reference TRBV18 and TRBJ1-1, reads NAGVMQNPRHLVRRRGQEARLRCSPMKGHSHVYWYRQLPEEGLKFMVYLQKENIIDESGMPKERFSAEFPKEGPSILRIQQVVRGDSAAYFCASSPPMGRTEAFFGQGTRLTVV.

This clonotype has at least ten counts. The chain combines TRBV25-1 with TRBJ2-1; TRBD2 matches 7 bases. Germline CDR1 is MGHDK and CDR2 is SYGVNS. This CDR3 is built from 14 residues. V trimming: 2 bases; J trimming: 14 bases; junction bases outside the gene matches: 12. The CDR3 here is CASSEGGRGPGEFF. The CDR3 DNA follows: TGTGCCAGCAGTGAAGGAGGGAGGGGCCCGGGGGAGTTCTTC.

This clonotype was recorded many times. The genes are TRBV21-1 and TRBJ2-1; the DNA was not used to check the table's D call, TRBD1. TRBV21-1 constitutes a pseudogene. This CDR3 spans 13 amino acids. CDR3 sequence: CASIQTEDNEQFF. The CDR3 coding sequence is TGTGCCAGCATCCAGACAGAAGACAATGAGCAGTTCTTC.

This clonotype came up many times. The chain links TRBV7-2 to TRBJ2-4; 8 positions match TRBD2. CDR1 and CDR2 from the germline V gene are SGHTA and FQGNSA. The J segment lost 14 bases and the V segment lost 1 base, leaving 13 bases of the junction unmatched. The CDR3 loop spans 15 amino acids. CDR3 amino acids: CASSLVASGRGSEYF. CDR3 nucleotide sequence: TGTGCCAGCAGCTTAGTCGCCAGCGGGAGAGGATCCGAGTACTTC.

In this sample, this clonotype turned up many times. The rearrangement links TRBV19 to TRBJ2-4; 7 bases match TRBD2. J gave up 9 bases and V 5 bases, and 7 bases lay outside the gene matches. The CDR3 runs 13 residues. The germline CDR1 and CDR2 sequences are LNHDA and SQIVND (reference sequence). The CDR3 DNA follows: TGTGCCAGTAGTTTTGGCGGGAGTGGCATTCAGTACTTC. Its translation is CASSFGGSGIQYF.

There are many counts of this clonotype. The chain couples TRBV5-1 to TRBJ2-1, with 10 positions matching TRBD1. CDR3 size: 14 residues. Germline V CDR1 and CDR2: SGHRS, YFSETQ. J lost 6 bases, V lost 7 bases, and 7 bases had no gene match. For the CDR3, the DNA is TGCGCCAGCGGGGGACAGGGGATTCCCAATGAGCAGTTCTTC. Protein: CASGGQGIPNEQFF.